The rows below give T cell receptor beta chains drawn from one sample of a study of human T cells and chemical hapten exposure. TCRdb fed the RACE reads into MiXCR, producing one record per CDR3 protein. The repertoire holds approximately 81,000 distinct CDR3 sequences, with over 8.5% as singletons. Sequencing was carried out using whole blood. The receptors were sampled from a male donor in good health. Some clones in this sample may be carry-over from other donors' samples. The CDR3 runs from the conserved cysteine through the conserved F or W. A D gene is named only where the DNA matches it firmly. Clone sizes are given selectively: once, few, many, or a class where the clone is expanded.

TRBD1 | TRBJ1-4 | TRBV29-1 | . | TGCAGCGTACAGGGGGGAAATGAAAAACTGTTTTTT | CSVQGGNEKLFF
. | TRBJ1-5 | TRBV10-3 | many | TGTGCCATCAGTGATCCGGGGCTGGGAAGCAATCAGCCCCAGCATTTT | CAISDPGLGSNQPQHF
. | TRBJ2-7 | TRBV28 | many | TGTGCCAGCAGCCTGCAGGGATACGAGCAGTACTTC | CASSLQGYEQYF
. | TRBJ2-1 | TRBV7-8 | . | TGTGCCAGCAGCCCGACAGACAATGAGCAGTTCTTC | CASSPTDNEQFF
TRBD2 | TRBJ2-1 | TRBV29-1 | few | TGCAGCGCCGCCGGACTAGCGGGAGTGTTGGGCAATGAGCAGTTCTTC | CSAAGLAGVLGNEQFF
. | TRBJ2-3 | TRBV13 | few | TGTGCCAGCAGCCCCTGGACTGCTAGCACAGATACGCAGTATTTT | CASSPWTASTDTQYF
TRBD1 | TRBJ2-7 | TRBV6-5 | few | TGTGCCACCATCGGGACAGGGAACTACGAGCAGTACTTC | CATIGTGNYEQYF
. | TRBJ2-7 | TRBV12-3/TRBV12-4 | many | TGTGCCAGCAGTCCTTCGGGCTGGGGCCGAGCCTACGAGCAGTACTTC | CASSPSGWGRAYEQYF
. | TRBJ2-3 | TRBV27 | many | TGTGCCAGCAGCCCACCGGGACACCGGCTCCCCACAGATACGCAGTATTTT | CASSPPGHRLPTDTQYF
. | TRBJ2-4 | TRBV7-2 | many | TGTGCCAGCAGCTTAGTGTTACGACTAGCCAAAAACATTCAGTACTTC | CASSLVLRLAKNIQYF
. | TRBJ1-3 | TRBV7-2 | . | TGTGCCAGCAGCCCAGGGACGTTCTCTGGAAACACCATATATTTT | CASSPGTFSGNTIYF
. | TRBJ2-5 | TRBV5-1 | few | TGCGCCAGCAGCTTCAGAGCGGGACAAACCGGTCGGGAGACCCAGTACTTC | CASSFRAGQTGRETQYF
. | TRBJ1-5 | TRBV20-1 | few | TGCAGTGCCCCCCCCATGGGCGGCAATCAGCCCCAGCATTTT | CSAPPMGGNQPQHF
. | TRBJ2-3 | TRBV6-1 | few | TGTGCCAGCAGTGAACCCGGGTTCGGCACAGATACGCAGTATTTT | CASSEPGFGTDTQYF
. | TRBJ2-1 | TRBV7-3 | few | TGTGCCAGCAGCCCGACCGGGACCAGGCATGAGCAGTTCTTC | CASSPTGTRHEQFF
. | TRBJ1-4 | TRBV3-1 | few | TGTGCCAGCAGCCAAGAATTGGTTGCGGATGAAAAACTGTTTTTT | CASSQELVADEKLFF
. | TRBJ1-1 | TRBV11-1 | . | TGTGCCAGCAGCTTGAAGAACACTGAAGCTTTCTTT | CASSLKNTEAFF